This T cell receptor beta chain was found in a study of T cell changes during pregnancy in multiple sclerosis. V lost 3 bases and J 5 bases, leaving 10 bases between the germline ends. Germline assignment: CDR1 MDHEN and CDR2 SYDVKM. The CDR3 runs to 13 residues. Some clones are missing from TCRdb's copy, which holds only in-frame ones; the method was immunoSEQ multiplex PCR. This table holds approximately 90,000 clones, 85% to 95% found once. This sample comprised peripheral blood, obtained after pregnancy. The chain combines TRBV28 with TRBJ1-2; TRBD1 is a possible D gene (5 bases). This TCR was recovered from a female donor with multiple sclerosis, enrolled in a pregnancy study. CDR3 loop: CASSFRPGYGYTF. In nucleotides, the CDR3 is TGTGCCAGCAGTTTCAGACCAGGGTATGGCTACACCTTC.